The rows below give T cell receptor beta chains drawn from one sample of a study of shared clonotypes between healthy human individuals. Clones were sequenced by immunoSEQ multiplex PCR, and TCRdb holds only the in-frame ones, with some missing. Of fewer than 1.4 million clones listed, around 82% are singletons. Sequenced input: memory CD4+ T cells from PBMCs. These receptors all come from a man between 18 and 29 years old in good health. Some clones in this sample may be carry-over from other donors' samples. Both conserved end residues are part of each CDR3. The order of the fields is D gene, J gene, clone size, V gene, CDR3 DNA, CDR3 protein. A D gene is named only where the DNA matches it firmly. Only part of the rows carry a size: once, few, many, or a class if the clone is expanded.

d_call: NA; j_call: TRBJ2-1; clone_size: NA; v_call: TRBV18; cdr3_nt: TGTGCCAGCTCACCACGCGACAATGAGCAGTTCTTC; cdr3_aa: CASSPRDNEQFF
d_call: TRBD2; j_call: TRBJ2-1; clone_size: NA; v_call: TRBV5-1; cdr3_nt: TGCGCCAGCAAGGCTAGCGGAAACAATGAGCAGTTCTTC; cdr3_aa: CASKASGNNEQFF
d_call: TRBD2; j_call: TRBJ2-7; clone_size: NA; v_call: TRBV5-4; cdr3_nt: TGTGCCAGCAGCTCGGGACTAGCAGAGTCCTACGAGCAGTACTTC; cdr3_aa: CASSSGLAESYEQYF
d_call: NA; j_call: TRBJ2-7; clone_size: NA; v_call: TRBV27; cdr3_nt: TGTGCCAGCAAGGGAATCCAGTATAGCTCCTACGAGCAGTACTTC; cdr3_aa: CASKGIQYSSYEQYF
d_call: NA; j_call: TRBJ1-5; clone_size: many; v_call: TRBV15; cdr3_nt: TGTGCCACCAGCAGGGTCTCCAATCAGCCCCAGCATTTT; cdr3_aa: CATSRVSNQPQHF
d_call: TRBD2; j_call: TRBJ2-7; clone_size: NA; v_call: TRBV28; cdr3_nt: TGTGCCAGCAGTTTATGGGGGACTAGCTTTCCCCACGAGCAGTACTTC; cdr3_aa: CASSLWGTSFPHEQYF
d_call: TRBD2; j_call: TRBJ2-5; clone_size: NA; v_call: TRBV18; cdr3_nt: TGTGCCAGCTCACCACGGGTAGCGGGAGGCCAAGAGACCCAGTACTTC; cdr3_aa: CASSPRVAGGQETQYF
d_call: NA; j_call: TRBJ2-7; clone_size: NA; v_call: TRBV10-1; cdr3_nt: TGCGCCAGCACAGCCCAGCTGAAGTACGAGCAGTACTTC; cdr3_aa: CASTAQLKYEQYF
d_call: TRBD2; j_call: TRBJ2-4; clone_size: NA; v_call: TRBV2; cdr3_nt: TGTGCCAGCAGCTTATCTAGCGGGCCAAACATTCAGTACTTC; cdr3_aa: CASSLSSGPNIQYF
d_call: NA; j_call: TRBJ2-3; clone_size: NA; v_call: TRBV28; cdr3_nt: TGTGCCAGCAGTTTAAGGGGCACAGATACGCAGTATTTT; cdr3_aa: CASSLRGTDTQYF
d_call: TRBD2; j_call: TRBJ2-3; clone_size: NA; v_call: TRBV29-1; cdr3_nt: TGCAGCGTTGAAGGGGAAGCGGGAGTAGGCACAGATACGCAGTATTTT; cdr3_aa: CSVEGEAGVGTDTQYF
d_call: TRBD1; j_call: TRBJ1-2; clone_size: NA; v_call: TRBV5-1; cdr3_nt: TGCGCCAGCAGCCCCCGGACAGGGTATGTCTATGGCTACACCTTC; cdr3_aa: CASSPRTGYVYGYTF
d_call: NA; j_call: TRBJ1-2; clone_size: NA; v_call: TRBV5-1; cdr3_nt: TGCGCCAGCAGCTTGGACGCAGGGATTGGCCCTGGGGGCTACACCTTC; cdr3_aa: CASSLDAGIGPGGYTF
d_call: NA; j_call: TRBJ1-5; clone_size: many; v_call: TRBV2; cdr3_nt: TGTGCCAGCAGTGATCGTACCCACGGCCAGCCCCAGCATTTT; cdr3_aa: CASSDRTHGQPQHF
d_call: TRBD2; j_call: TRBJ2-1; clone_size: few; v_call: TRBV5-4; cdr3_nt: TGTGCCAGCAGCTTGGATCCTAGCGGGAGTGAGCAGTTCTTC; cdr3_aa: CASSLDPSGSEQFF
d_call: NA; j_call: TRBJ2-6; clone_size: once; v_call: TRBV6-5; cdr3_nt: TGTGCCAGCAGTTACTCGAGCCTAACTGGGGCCAACGTCCTGACTTTC; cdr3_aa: CASSYSSLTGANVLTF
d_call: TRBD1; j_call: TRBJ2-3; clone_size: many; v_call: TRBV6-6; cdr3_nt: TGTGCCAGCAGTTACGGGGACAGTTTTTACACAGATACGCAGTATTTT; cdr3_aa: CASSYGDSFYTDTQYF
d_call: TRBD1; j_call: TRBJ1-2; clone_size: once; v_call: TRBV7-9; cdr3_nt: TGTGCCAGCAGCTTACTTACAGGGGGGTCATCATATCGCTATGGCTACACCTTC; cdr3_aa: CASSLLTGGSSYRYGYTF
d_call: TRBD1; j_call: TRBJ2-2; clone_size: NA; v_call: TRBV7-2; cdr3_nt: TGTGCCAGCAAAGAACAACAGGGGCGAAACACCGGGGAGCTGTTTTTT; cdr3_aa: CASKEQQGRNTGELFF
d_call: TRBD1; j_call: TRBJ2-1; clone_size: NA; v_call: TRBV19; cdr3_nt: TGTGCCAGTAGTCCAACAGGGGGCTCTTCCTACAATGAGCAGTTCTTC; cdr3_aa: CASSPTGGSSYNEQFF
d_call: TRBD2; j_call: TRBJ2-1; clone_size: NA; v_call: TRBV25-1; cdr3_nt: TGTGCCAGCAGGGGACTAGCGGGAGGCTACAATGAGCAGTTCTTC; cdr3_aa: CASRGLAGGYNEQFF
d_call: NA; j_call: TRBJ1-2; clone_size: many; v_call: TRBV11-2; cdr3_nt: TGTGCCAGCAGCTTAGAAGGACGGGGCTCTAACTATGGCTACACCTTC; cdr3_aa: CASSLEGRGSNYGYTF
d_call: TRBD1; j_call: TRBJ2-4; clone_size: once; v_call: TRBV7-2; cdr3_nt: TGTGCCAGCAGCGCCGGGACAGGGACTGGCATTCAGTACTTC; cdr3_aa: CASSAGTGTGIQYF
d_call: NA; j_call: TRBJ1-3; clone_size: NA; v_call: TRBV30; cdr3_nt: TGTGCCTGGAACCCGACAGGCTCCTCTGGAAACACCATATATTTT; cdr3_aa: CAWNPTGSSGNTIYF
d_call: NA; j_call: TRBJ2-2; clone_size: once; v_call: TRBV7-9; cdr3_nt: TGTGCCAGCAGCCCGCAGATGAACACCGGGGAGCTGTTTTTT; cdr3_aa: CASSPQMNTGELFF
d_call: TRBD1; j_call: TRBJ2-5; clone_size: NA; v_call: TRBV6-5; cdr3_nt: TGTGCCAGCAGTGTACAGGGGTCAGAGACCCAGTACTTC; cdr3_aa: CASSVQGSETQYF
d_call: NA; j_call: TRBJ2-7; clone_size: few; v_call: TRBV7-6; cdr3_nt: TGTGCCAGCAGCTTAGCGAGGCACGAGCAGTACTTC; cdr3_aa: CASSLARHEQYF
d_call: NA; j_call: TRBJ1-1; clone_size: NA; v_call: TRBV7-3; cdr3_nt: TGTGCCAGCAGCTTAAACAGGCAACCCAACACTGAAGCTTTCTTT; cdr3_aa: CASSLNRQPNTEAFF
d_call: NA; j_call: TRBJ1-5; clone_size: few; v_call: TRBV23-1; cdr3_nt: TGCGCCAGCAGGGACGAGGGGGGCTACTTCAATCAGCCCCAGCATTTT; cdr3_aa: CASRDEGGYFNQPQHF
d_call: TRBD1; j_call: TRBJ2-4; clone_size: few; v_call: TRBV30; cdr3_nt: TGTGCCTGGAGCGTGGGACAGGGAGACATTCAGTACTTC; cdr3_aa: CAWSVGQGDIQYF
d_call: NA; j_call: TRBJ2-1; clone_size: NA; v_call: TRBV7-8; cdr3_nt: TGTGCCACCCACAAAGACCGGAGCTCCTACAATGAGCAGTTCTTC; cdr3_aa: CATHKDRSSYNEQFF
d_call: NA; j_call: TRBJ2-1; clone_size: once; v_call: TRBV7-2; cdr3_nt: TGTGCCAGCAGCTTAGCGGTTTTGGAGGGAAGTGAGCAGTTCTTC; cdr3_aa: CASSLAVLEGSEQFF
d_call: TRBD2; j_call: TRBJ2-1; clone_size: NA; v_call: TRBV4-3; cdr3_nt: TGCGCCAGCAGCCAACGGACTAGCGGGACCTACAATGAGCAGTTCTTC; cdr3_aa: CASSQRTSGTYNEQFF
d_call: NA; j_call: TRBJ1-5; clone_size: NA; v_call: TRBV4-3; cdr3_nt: TGCGCCAGCAGCCAAGATAATTGGCAGGGCAATCGGCCCCAGCATTTT; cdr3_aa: CASSQDNWQGNRPQHF
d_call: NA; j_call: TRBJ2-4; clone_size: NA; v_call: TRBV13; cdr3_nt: TGTGCCAGCAGCTTAGTATCAACCAAAAACATTCAGTACTTC; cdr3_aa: CASSLVSTKNIQYF
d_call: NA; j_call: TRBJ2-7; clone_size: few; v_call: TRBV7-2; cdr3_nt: TGTGCCAGCAGCCCCGACCGCACCTCCTACGAGCAGTACTTC; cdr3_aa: CASSPDRTSYEQYF
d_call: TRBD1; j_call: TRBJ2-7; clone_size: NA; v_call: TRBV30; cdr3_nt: TGTGCCTGGAGTGTGGGACAGGGGGCCCACGAGCAGTACTTC; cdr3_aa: CAWSVGQGAHEQYF
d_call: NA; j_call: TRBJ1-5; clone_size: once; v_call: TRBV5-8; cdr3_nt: TGTGCCAGCAGCTTGTTCGGGGCAGGCAATCAGCCCCAGCATTTT; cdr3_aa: CASSLFGAGNQPQHF
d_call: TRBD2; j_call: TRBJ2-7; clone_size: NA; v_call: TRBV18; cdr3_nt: TGTGCCAGCTCATCATACCCGGGACTAGCGGGCTTCGAGCAGTACTTC; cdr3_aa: CASSSYPGLAGFEQYF
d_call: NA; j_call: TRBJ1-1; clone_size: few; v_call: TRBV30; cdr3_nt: TGTGCCTGGAGTGCCCAAAGGATGAACACTGAAGCTTTCTTT; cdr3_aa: CAWSAQRMNTEAFF
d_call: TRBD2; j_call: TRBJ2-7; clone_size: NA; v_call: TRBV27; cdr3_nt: TGTGCCAGCAGTCACTACAGACCGAAAATACTAGCGGGAGTCCCCTACGAGCAGTACTTC; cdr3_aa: CASSHYRPKILAGVPYEQYF